This TCR beta chain was identified in a study of regulatory T cells in long-lasting Graves disease (dated by TCRdb to the early 2020s). Regarding the research as a whole: To count as having persistent Graves' disease, a patient had to have received antithyroid drug treatment for over 5 years with TSH receptor autoantibodies remaining persistently positive. Peripheral blood TCR sequencing and RNA sequencing compared persistent Graves' disease patients with newly diagnosed Graves' disease patients. The study took place in China and was registered as a clinical trial. TCR sequencing covered some 13 persistent and around 20 newly diagnosed Graves' disease patients, 33 samples in total. In the clinical cohort, patients with persistent Graves' disease had used antithyroid drugs for an average of approximately eleven years. The research as a whole found: More public clonotypes were shared among persistent patients (2,741) than among newly diagnosed patients (roughly 1,000). The authors acknowledged the small sample size as a limitation that may reduce accuracy. TRBV28, TRBJ1-2 and TRBJ2-5 were preferentially used in persistent disease, while TRBV20-1 and TRBJ2-1 were favored in newly diagnosed disease. Lower TCR Shannon entropy and fewer highly expanded clones were observed in persistent Graves' disease patients than in newly diagnosed patients, which suggested clonal expansion. Only the TCR beta chain was sequenced and analyzed. Because the primary lesion, thyroid tissue, could not be accessed, the study looked at peripheral blood alone.

Taken with the paper, the label for time point translates to: persistent/refractory GD, antithyroid drugs over 5 years with positive TRAb. For both TCR sequencing and RNA sequencing, RNA was extracted from PBMCs in TRIzol. Graves' disease was diagnosed according to American Thyroid Association guidelines. Patients for the study were recruited at an endocrinology department in Xi'an, China. From each patient, about 9 milliliters of peripheral blood was collected into an EDTA anticoagulant tube. Ficoll Paque Plus density gradient separation was used to isolate PBMCs, and no further T cell sorting was performed. RNA quality was checked with an Agilent 2100 Bioanalyzer and agarose gel, and concentration with a NanoDrop 2000. Concerning this clonotype: Its antigen is unknown. Base qualities were left out, and no much larger clone turns up one base away.

The CDR3 measures 15 amino acids from cysteine to phenylalanine. The sequence is cut down to CDR3 DNA, 45 bases in frame from base 1. V and J are truncated by 4 bases and 1 base respectively, leaving an intervening sequence of 13 bases. The germline V gene encodes CDR1 SGHTA and CDR2 FQGNSA. Libraries were constructed by multiplex PCR. Instrument on record: Illumina HiSeq 4000. To build TCR beta libraries, CDR3 regions were amplified by Arm-PCR using iRepertoire HTBI primers. Gel purification was performed on PCR products prior to sequencing. Concerning the study's data processing: Gene usage analysis of CDR3 amino acid clonotypes relied on the roughly 60 TRBV and 14 TRBJ segments identified across samples. COPE and FqMerger were used to merge filtered high-quality paired reads into contigs. BLAST was used to align contigs to IMGT TRBV, TRBD and TRBJ reference genes, and CDR3 was defined according to IMGT. Clonotypes above 0.1% frequency were classified as highly expanded clones. Shannon entropy was used to measure repertoire diversity, and the Gini coefficient was used to measure V-J evenness. A clonotype was considered public if more than one individual shared it. Starting from the raw public reads, TCRdb applied fastp trimming at Q25, assembled clones with MiXCR and retained in-frame beta chains. CDR3 protein sequences are deduplicated, and each keeps its most common genes and DNA. The V and J calls shown here were made by TCRdb, not taken from the authors' results. For this sample there are about 420,000 distinct CDR3 sequences; around 24% appear just once. The top ten clones comprise roughly 28% of the sample.

Sequencing was performed on peripheral blood mononuclear cells (PBMCs), taken when the disease was refractory, from a patient treated with antithyroid drugs. The clonotype originates from a female donor with Graves disease. This sequence uses TRBV7-2 and TRBJ1-1, with TRBD1 as a weak D call on 5 bases. The CDR3 reads as follows: CASSSTAGPNTEAFF. The DNA reads as follows: TGTGCCAGCAGCTCGACGGCGGGACCGAACACTGAAGCTTTCTTT.